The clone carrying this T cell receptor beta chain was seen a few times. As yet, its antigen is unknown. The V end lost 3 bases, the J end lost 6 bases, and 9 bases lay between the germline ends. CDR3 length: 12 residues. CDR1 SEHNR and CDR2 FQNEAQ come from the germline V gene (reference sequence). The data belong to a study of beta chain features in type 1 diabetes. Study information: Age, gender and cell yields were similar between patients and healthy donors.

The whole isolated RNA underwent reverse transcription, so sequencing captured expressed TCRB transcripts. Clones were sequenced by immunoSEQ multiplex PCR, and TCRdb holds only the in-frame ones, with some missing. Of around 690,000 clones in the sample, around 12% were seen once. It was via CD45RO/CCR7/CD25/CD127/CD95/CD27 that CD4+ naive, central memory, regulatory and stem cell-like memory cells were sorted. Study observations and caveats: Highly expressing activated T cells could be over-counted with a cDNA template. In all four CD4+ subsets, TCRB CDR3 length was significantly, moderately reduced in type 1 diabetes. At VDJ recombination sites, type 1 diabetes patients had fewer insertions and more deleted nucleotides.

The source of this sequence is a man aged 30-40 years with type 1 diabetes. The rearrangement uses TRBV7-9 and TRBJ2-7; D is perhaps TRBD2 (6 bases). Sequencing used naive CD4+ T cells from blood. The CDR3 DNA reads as TGTGCCAGCAGCTTTGAGGGAGGCGAGCAGTACTTC. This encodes CASSFEGGEQYF.